Following are 15 T cell receptor beta chains from one sample sequenced in a study of PD-L1 blockade in urothelial cancer. Only in-frame clones appear in the TCRdb table, and some are missing; sequencing was by immunoSEQ multiplex PCR. The sample lists tens of thousands of clones; around 80% were seen once. This specimen was PBMCs, taken around atezolizumab (anti-PD-L1) treatment. The source of these receptors is a man between 65 and 85 years old with urothelial cancer.

This chain uses TRBV7-6 with TRBJ2-2; a possible D gene is TRBD1 (7 bases). The CDR3 covers 16 residues. Trimming left V 5 bases short and J 0 bases short, with 13 bases between. The V gene's germline CDR1 is SGHVS and CDR2 FNYEAQ. For the CDR3, the DNA is TGTGCCAGCAGCCCCAGGGGGACTGCGAACACCGGGGAGCTGTTTTTT. This encodes CASSPRGTANTGELFF.

The V and J genes are TRBV7-2 and TRBJ2-5; no clear D gene. Trimming pared 0 bases from V and 5 bases from J, leaving 4 bases between. CDR3 length equals 12 residues. Per the germline V gene, CDR1 is SGHTA and CDR2 is FQGNSA. CDR3 bases: TGTGCCAGCAGCTTAGCGCGGGAGACCCAGTACTTC. Residues: CASSLARETQYF. The whole variable domain, remainder taken from reference TRBV7-2 and TRBJ2-5, is GAGVSQSPSNKVTEKGKDVELRCDPISGHTALYWYRQSLGQGLEFLIYFQGNSAPDKSGLPSDRFSAERTGGSVSTLTIQRTQQEDSAVYLCASSLARETQYFGPGTRLLVL.

The chain recombines TRBV5-5 with TRBJ1-2; TRBD1 matches at 9 bases. The length of the CDR3 is 13 residues. The V gene end was trimmed by 4 bases and the J gene end by 3 bases; junction bases not matched to a gene: 1. Germline assignment: CDR1 SGHKS and CDR2 YYEKEE (reference sequence). The CDR3 DNA is TGTGCCAGCAGCCGACAGGGGGACTATGGCTACACCTTC. Amino acids: CASSRQGDYGYTF.

The rearrangement joins TRBV20-1 to TRBJ1-2; D is uncertain. The CDR3 totals 11 residues. Trimming shortened V by 6 bases and J by 5 bases, and 10 bases separated the two germline ends. CDR1 and CDR2 (germline): DFQATT, SNEGSKA (reference sequence). CDR3 in amino acids: CSAMVGYGYTF. The DNA of the CDR3 is TGCAGTGCAATGGTCGGGTATGGCTACACCTTC.

The rearrangement uses TRBV19 and TRBJ2-3, with TRBD2 identical over 10 bases. J was trimmed by 5 bases and V by 10 bases; bases with no gene match: 12. The germline gives CDR1 LNHDA, CDR2 SQIVND (reference sequence). The CDR3 is 15 amino acids. Written as DNA, the CDR3 is TGTGCCACAACTAGCCAACTAGCGGGATTAGATACGCAGTATTTT. Translated: CATTSQLAGLDTQYF.

The V gene is TRBV7-7, the J gene TRBJ2-5, with 8 bases that match TRBD2. Germline CDR1 is SSHAT and CDR2 is FNYEAQ (reference sequence). CDR3 length: 14 residues. V trimming: 3 bases; J trimming: 2 bases; junction bases outside the gene matches: 2. The CDR3, as DNA: TGTGCCAGCAGCTTCCGCGGGGGGCAAGAGACCCAGTACTTC. Translated: CASSFRGGQETQYF.

The chain employs TRBV14 and TRBJ2-7; 14 bases match TRBD2. This CDR3 is 15 amino acids long. CDR1 SGHDN and CDR2 FVKESK come from the germline V gene. J lost 5 bases, V lost 4 bases, and 4 bases had no gene match. The CDR3 is CASSPGLAGVDEQYF. CDR3 nucleotides: TGTGCCAGCAGCCCGGGACTAGCGGGGGTCGACGAGCAGTACTTC.

This clone has a handful of counts. The rearrangement links TRBV9 to TRBJ2-2, with 14 positions matching TRBD2. CDR3 length equals 18 residues. Germline values: CDR1 SGDLS, CDR2 YYNGEE. The ends lost 4 bases at V and 5 bases at J; junction bases unmatched: 10. Written as DNA, the CDR3 is TGTGCCAGCAGCCTCGGGACTAGCGGGAGACGTATAACCGGGGAGCTGTTTTTT. This translates into CASSLGTSGRRITGELFF.

The chain recombines TRBV2 with TRBJ2-5, with D maybe TRBD1 (6 bases). This CDR3 has 14 residues. From germline, CDR1 is SNHLY and CDR2 FYNNEI. V dropped 5 bases and J dropped 5 bases, with 15 bases sitting between them. Here the CDR3 reads CASSLTGFGETQYF. CDR3 DNA sequence: TGTGCCAGCAGTCTGACAGGTTTCGGGGAGACCCAGTACTTC. Full variable domain (missing parts from reference TRBV2 and TRBJ2-5): EPEVTQTPSHQVTQMGQEVILRCVPISNHLYFYWYRQILGQKVEFLVSFYNNEISEKSEIFDDQFSVERPDGSNFTLKIRSTKLEDSAMYFCASSLTGFGETQYFGPGTRLLVL.

A few counts support this clone. The CDR3 bases are TGTGCCAGCAGCTTAGAGTGGGGGAGGGTCACTGAAGCTTTCTTT. This encodes CASSLEWGRVTEAFF. The chain couples TRBV7-2 to TRBJ1-1; possible D gene TRBD1, 5 bases. The CDR3 length is 15 residues. Trimming pared 1 base from V and 4 bases from J, leaving 13 bases between. Germline V gene data show CDR1 as SGHTA and CDR2 as FQGNSA.

V and J are TRBV28 and TRBJ2-1; 10 nucleotides line up with TRBD2. This CDR3 has 18 amino acids. The V and J ends lost 3 bases and 0 bases, in that order; junction bases with no gene match: 8. Per the germline V gene, CDR1 is MDHEN and CDR2 is SYDVKM. CDR3 region: CASSFELAGSSSYNEQFF. CDR3 nucleotides: TGTGCCAGCAGTTTCGAACTAGCGGGGTCGAGCTCCTACAATGAGCAGTTCTTC.

This sequence joins TRBV7-2 and TRBJ1-5; TRBD1 is a possible D gene (6 bases). Per germline, CDR1 SGHTA and CDR2 FQGNSA. This CDR3 comprises 15 residues. V was trimmed by 5 bases and J by 5 bases, leaving 16 bases between them. CDR3 nucleotide sequence: TGTGCCAGCAGCACTTGGCCCAGGGGAGATCAGCCCCAGCATTTT. Amino acid sequence: CASSTWPRGDQPQHF. Combining the CDR3 with reference TRBV7-2 and TRBJ1-5 gives the whole variable domain GAGVSQSPSNKVTEKGKDVELRCDPISGHTALYWYRQSLGQGLEFLIYFQGNSAPDKSGLPSDRFSAERTGGSVSTLTIQRTQQEDSAVYLCASSTWPRGDQPQHFGDGTRLSIL.

This clone has a handful of counts. The V gene is TRBV20-1, the J gene TRBJ2-5; a weak D match, TRBD1 (6 bases). Trimming took 5 bases from V and 5 from J, leaving 9 bases between them. Per germline, CDR1 DFQATT and CDR2 SNEGSKA (reference sequence). The CDR3 has 11 residues. CDR3 nucleotide sequence: TGCAGTGCTCAAAGGGGGGAGACCCAGTACTTC. This codes for CSAQRGETQYF.

The V and J genes are TRBV29-1 and TRBJ2-7, with D uncertain. The CDR3 sequence is 13 residues long. Trimming shortened V by 4 bases and J by 0 bases, and 10 bases separated the two germline ends. Germline CDR1 and CDR2: SQVTM and ANQGSEA. The CDR3 DNA follows: TGCAGCGTTGTCTCTACCCGCTCCTACGAGCAGTACTTC. This encodes CSVVSTRSYEQYF.

J is TRBJ2-5 and V is TRBV7-6; 7 bases map to TRBD2. The CDR3 length is 15 residues. V lost 1 base and J lost 4; bases outside the gene matches: 6. Germline V gene sequence: CDR1 SGHVS, CDR2 FNYEAQ. Here the CDR3 reads CASSLDWGGGETQYF. The CDR3 bases are TGTGCCAGCAGCTTAGATTGGGGCGGGGGAGAGACCCAGTACTTC.